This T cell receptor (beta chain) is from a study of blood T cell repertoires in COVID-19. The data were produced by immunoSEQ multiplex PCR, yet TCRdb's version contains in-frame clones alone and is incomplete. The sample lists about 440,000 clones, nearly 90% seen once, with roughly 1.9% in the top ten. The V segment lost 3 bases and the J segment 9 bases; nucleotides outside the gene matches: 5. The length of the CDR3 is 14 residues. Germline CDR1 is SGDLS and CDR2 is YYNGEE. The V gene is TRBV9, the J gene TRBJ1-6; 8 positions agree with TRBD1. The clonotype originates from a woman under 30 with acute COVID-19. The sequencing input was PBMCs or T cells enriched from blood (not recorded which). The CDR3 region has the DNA TGTGCCAGCAGCGCCCAGGGGGCGAGTTCACCCCTCCACTTT. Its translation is CASSAQGASSPLHF.